The source of this T cell receptor (beta chain) is a study of T cells in Graves' hyperthyroidism and ophthalmopathy. On the study more broadly: Peripheral blood was collected at initial diagnosis, before any treatment.

In this sample, this clonotype turned up many times. Its antigen is undetermined. It was considered stable Graves' hyperthyroidism when ophthalmopathy did not progress within 18 months. Germline values: CDR1 MNHEY, CDR2 SVGAGI. The CDR3 sequence is 16 residues long. J was trimmed by 2 bases and V by 0 bases; bases with no gene match: 5. Amplification of TCR beta CDR3 regions used RNA as the template. TCR CDR3 regions were first amplified by RT-PCR with HTBI primers. TCRdb called the multiplex PCR reads again in MiXCR, with one record for every CDR3 protein. The sample carries under 350,000 distinct CDR3 sequences, approximately 22% recorded once. Study-wide results and caveats: Blood held most thyroid clonotypes expanded above 0.001 frequency.

The rearrangement links TRBV6-5 to TRBJ1-2, with 8 bases lining up with TRBD1. This TCR derives from a woman aged 50 to 65 with Graves' hyperthyroidism. Sequencing was performed on blood. The DNA of the CDR3 is TGTGCCAGCAGTTACTCCCCCCGGACAGGGAACTATGGCTACACCTTC. This gives the protein CASSYSPRTGNYGYTF.